These 23 T cell receptor beta chains were sequenced from one sample in a study of cytomegalovirus exposure and HLA in healthy donors. PCR employed 60 Vbeta and 13 Jbeta primers. Repertoires were generated with immunoSEQ multiplex PCR, while TCRdb's copy carries only in-frame clones and drops some. The sample includes fewer than 150,000 clones, approximately 80% of them seen just once. Source material: PBMCs. The receptors stem from a human donor in good health.

The chain joins TRBV10-3 to TRBJ1-1, with unresolved D. Germline V gene lookup returns CDR1 ENHRY and CDR2 SYGVKD. The V end was cut by 7 bases, the J end by 1 base, with 13 bases between. The CDR3 runs to 14 residues. The CDR3 DNA follows: TGTGCCATCACCGAGGGTCGGACGAACACTGAAGCTTTCTTT. Translation: CAITEGRTNTEAFF.

This sequence joins TRBV27 and TRBJ2-7; 8 nucleotides agree with TRBD2. After removal of 8 bases from V and 3 bases from J, the junction contained 18 bases not matched to a gene. The CDR3 spans 17 residues. Germline lookup yields CDR1 MNHEY and CDR2 SMNVEV (reference sequence). The CDR3 nucleotides are TGTGCCAGCCGTCTACAGGGTAGCGGGACCCAAAGCTACGAGCAGTACTTC. Its protein product is CASRLQGSGTQSYEQYF.

This clone was counted a few times. The chain joins TRBV19 to TRBJ2-5; D perhaps matches TRBD1 (5 bases). The CDR3 is 13 amino acids. The V gene's germline CDR1 is LNHDA and CDR2 SQIVND (reference sequence). Between the trimmed V and J ends, which lost 1 base and 8 bases, there was a span of 11 bases. In DNA, the CDR3 is TGTGCCAGTAGTATAGCCAGGGCGGAAACCCAGTACTTC. Amino acids: CASSIARAETQYF.

In its sample, this clone was seen a few times. The chain recombines TRBV5-6 with TRBJ1-4, with unresolved D. Per germline, CDR1 SGHDT and CDR2 YYEEEE. The CDR3 has 14 amino acids. Trimming cost V 0 bases and J 4 bases, with 7 bases left between them. The CDR3, as DNA: TGTGCCAGCAGCTTGGCGGGGAATAATGAAAAACTGTTTTTT. Translation: CASSLAGNNEKLFF.

The chain uses TRBV9 and TRBJ2-1, with TRBD2 matching 10 bases. Looked up from germline, CDR1 is SGDLS and CDR2 is YYNGEE. Unmatched junction bases numbered 6, after V lost 0 bases and J lost 9 bases. This CDR3 region has 15 residues. CDR3 nucleotide sequence: TGTGCCAGCAGCGTAGGGGCTAGCGGGAGAGGTGAGCAGTTCTTC. Its protein is CASSVGASGRGEQFF.

This clone has only a few counts. The J gene is TRBJ2-7, the V gene TRBV5-7; 16 nucleotides align to TRBD2. TRBV5-7 is sorted into the ORF group, with uncertain function. CDR3 size: 19 residues. Unmatched junction bases numbered 8, after V lost 0 bases and J lost 2 bases. DNA for the CDR3: TGTGCCAGCAGCTTGGGGGGGACTAGCGGGAGGGAGCGGGCCTACGAGCAGTACTTC. The encoded protein is CASSLGGTSGRERAYEQYF.

The V gene is TRBV2, the J gene TRBJ1-5; maybe TRBD1 (5 bases). Germline CDR1 is SNHLY and CDR2 is FYNNEI. V dropped 7 bases and J dropped 0 bases, with 19 bases sitting between them. CDR3 length: 17 residues. CDR3 nucleotide sequence: TGTGCCAGCACTTTGGGAGGGGCCTACTATAGCAATCAGCCCCAGCATTTT. It translates to CASTLGGAYYSNQPQHF. The complete variable domain, with remaining parts taken from reference TRBV2 and TRBJ1-5, reads EPEVTQTPSHQVTQMGQEVILRCVPISNHLYFYWYRQILGQKVEFLVSFYNNEISEKSEIFDDQFSVERPDGSNFTLKIRSTKLEDSAMYFCASTLGGAYYSNQPQHFGDGTRLSIL.

CDR3 sequence: CASSRRASGRDNEQFF. In DNA form, the CDR3 reads TGTGCCAGCAGCCGAAGGGCTAGCGGGAGGGACAATGAGCAGTTCTTC. The chain links TRBV27 to TRBJ2-1, with 12 bases that match TRBD2. The junction had 8 bases not matched to a gene; V was cut back by 6 bases and J by 5 bases. Per the germline V gene, CDR1 is MNHEY and CDR2 is SMNVEV (reference sequence). This CDR3 comprises 16 residues.

The chain has TRBV6-5 and TRBJ2-7; the match to TRBD1 covers 7 bases. The CDR3 sequence is 13 residues long. Germline V CDR1 and CDR2: MNHEY, SVGAGI. With V trimmed by 6 bases and J by 3 bases, 5 bases remained unmatched. The chain's CDR3 is CASRPGQLYEQYF. The CDR3 coding sequence is TGTGCCAGCAGGCCGGGACAGCTCTACGAGCAGTACTTC.

This clone was counted only a few times. The gene calls are TRBV19 and TRBJ2-4; 11 bases align to TRBD1. Trimming removed 5 bases from V and 12 bases from J; junction bases left unmatched: 18. The CDR3 runs to 17 residues. CDR1 and CDR2 (germline): LNHDA, SQIVND (reference sequence). The CDR3 nucleotides are TGTGCCAGTAGTCTCAATTCGGACAGGGGGCTGAGGGGCAGTCAGTACTTC. Translating gives CASSLNSDRGLRGSQYF.

This sequence joins TRBV28 and TRBJ2-7; 9 bases are a match to TRBD1. CDR3 length equals 14 residues. The J segment lost 3 bases and the V segment lost 5 bases, leaving 5 bases of the junction unmatched. Germline CDR1 MDHEN, CDR2 SYDVKM. In nucleotides, the CDR3 is TGTGCCAGCAGTGGGATGGACAGGGGCTACGAGCAGTACTTC. This encodes CASSGMDRGYEQYF.

V gene TRBV29-1 combines with J gene TRBJ1-2; possibly TRBD1 for D (5 bases). The length of the CDR3 is 13 residues. Trimming took 0 bases from V and 7 from J, leaving 12 bases between them. Germline loops: CDR1 SQVTM, CDR2 ANQGSEA. CDR3 region: CSVEEAGKGGYTF. CDR3 DNA: TGCAGCGTTGAAGAGGCAGGGAAGGGTGGCTACACCTTC.

This clone appeared once. The chain couples TRBV29-1 to TRBJ2-2; 8 bases are shared with TRBD1. Looked up from germline, CDR1 is SQVTM and CDR2 is ANQGSEA. Germline trimming cut 0 bases from V and 6 bases from J; bases unmatched to any gene: 9. The CDR3 totals 16 residues. This chain's CDR3 is CSVEDGSDRASGELFF. CDR3 nucleotides: TGCAGCGTTGAAGACGGATCGGACAGGGCTTCCGGGGAGCTGTTTTTT.

This clone was seen more than once but under ten times. This chain joins TRBV4-2 and TRBJ2-7; 9 bases are shared with TRBD2. The CDR3 has 15 residues. Germline CDR1 and CDR2: LGHNA and YNFKEQ. V shed 5 bases and J 3 bases; nucleotides not matched to a gene: 8. In DNA, the CDR3 is TGTGCCAGCAGCGTAGAAGCGGGAGGACTCTACGAGCAGTACTTC. Translating it yields CASSVEAGGLYEQYF.

V usage is TRBV6-6 and J usage is TRBJ1-5; TRBD1 is a possible D gene (6 bases). CDR3 length: 14 amino acids. Trimming took off 4 bases at V and 2 bases at J, with 9 bases between the two ends. Germline CDR1 reads MNHNY; CDR2 reads SVGAGI (reference sequence). CDR3: CASSLSGGNQPQHF. As DNA, the CDR3 is TGTGCCAGCAGTTTATCAGGGGGCAATCAGCCCCAGCATTTT.

The V call is TRBV21-1, the J call TRBJ1-1; TRBD1 is the table's D call and was not checked against the DNA. TRBV21-1 is a listed pseudogene. This CDR3 has 16 residues. The CDR3 loop reads CASRSLYRDGRTEAFF. The CDR3 DNA follows: TGTGCCAGCCGCAGCCTTTACAGGGACGGAAGAACTGAAGCTTTCTTT.

The chain combines TRBV7-2 with TRBJ2-3; D is undetermined. V lost 1 base and J 2 bases, leaving 7 bases between the germline ends. Germline lookup yields CDR1 SGHTA and CDR2 FQGNSA. This CDR3 contains 14 residues. CDR3 amino acids: CASSLGAITDTQYF. The CDR3 nucleotides are TGTGCCAGCAGCTTAGGGGCTATCACAGATACGCAGTATTTT.

In its sample, this clone was seen many times. This rearrangement joins TRBV6-5 to TRBJ2-7; 7 nucleotides align to TRBD1. The germline V gene encodes CDR1 MNHEY and CDR2 SVGAGI. V gave up 6 bases and J gave up 0 bases; unmatched junction bases: 5. The CDR3 sequence is 14 residues long. This chain's CDR3 is CASRPGQSSYEQYF. CDR3 DNA sequence: TGTGCCAGCAGACCGGGACAGAGCTCCTACGAGCAGTACTTC.

The chain carries TRBV10-2 and TRBJ1-2; no reliable D call. This CDR3 has 13 residues. The ends were cut back, 6 bases at V and 8 bases at J, with 16 bases in the middle. Germline CDR1 is WSHSY and CDR2 is SAAADI. This chain's CDR3 is CASSSTTSAGYTF. The CDR3 DNA reads TGCGCCAGCAGCTCGACAACTTCGGCGGGCTACACCTTC.

The CDR3, as DNA: TGTGCCAGCAGCTCCGACAGGGCGGATAGTGAAAAACTGTTTTTT. Translated, it gives CASSSDRADSEKLFF. This chain links TRBV5-6 with TRBJ1-4; TRBD1 aligns across 7 bases. With 3 bases clipped from V and 7 bases from J, the junction kept 9 bases outside the gene matches. The CDR3 runs 15 residues. Germline V lookup: CDR1 SGHDT, CDR2 YYEEEE. The entire variable domain, with the rest obtained from reference TRBV5-6 and TRBJ1-4, is as follows: DAGVTQSPTHLIKTRGQQVTLRCSPKSGHDTVSWYQQALGQGPQFIFQYYEEEERQRGNFPDRFSGHQFPNYSSELNVNALLLGDSALYLCASSSDRADSEKLFFGSGTQLSVL.

The chain links TRBV10-3 to TRBJ2-4, with D possibly being TRBD1 (6 bases). This CDR3 comprises 13 residues. The V end was cut by 10 bases, the J end by 0 bases, with 10 bases between. The germline CDR1 and CDR2 sequences are ENHRY and SYGVKD. CDR3 DNA sequence: TGTGCCACAGGGGATCTAGCCAAAAACATTCAGTACTTC. Translating it yields CATGDLAKNIQYF.

This clone has more than one count but fewer than ten. The sample has other DNA sequences that encode this CDR3 too. This chain uses TRBV6-1 with TRBJ1-4, with 12 nucleotides matching TRBD1. This CDR3 has 14 residues. J lost 7 bases, V lost 3 bases, and 0 bases had no gene match. Germline CDR1 is MNHNS and CDR2 is SASEGT. The DNA of the CDR3 is TGTGCCAGCAGTGAGGGACAGGGGGCTGAAAAACTGTTTTTT. Residues: CASSEGQGAEKLFF.

This chain links TRBV28 with TRBJ2-7, with TRBD1 matching over 9 bases. Germline CDR1 reads MDHEN; CDR2 reads SYDVKM. The CDR3 extends over 16 amino acids. Unmatched junction bases numbered 13, after V lost 5 bases and J lost 5 bases. This chain's CDR3 is CASSQVDGTGIHEQYF. The CDR3 DNA follows: TGTGCCAGCAGTCAAGTAGACGGGACAGGGATCCACGAGCAGTACTTC.